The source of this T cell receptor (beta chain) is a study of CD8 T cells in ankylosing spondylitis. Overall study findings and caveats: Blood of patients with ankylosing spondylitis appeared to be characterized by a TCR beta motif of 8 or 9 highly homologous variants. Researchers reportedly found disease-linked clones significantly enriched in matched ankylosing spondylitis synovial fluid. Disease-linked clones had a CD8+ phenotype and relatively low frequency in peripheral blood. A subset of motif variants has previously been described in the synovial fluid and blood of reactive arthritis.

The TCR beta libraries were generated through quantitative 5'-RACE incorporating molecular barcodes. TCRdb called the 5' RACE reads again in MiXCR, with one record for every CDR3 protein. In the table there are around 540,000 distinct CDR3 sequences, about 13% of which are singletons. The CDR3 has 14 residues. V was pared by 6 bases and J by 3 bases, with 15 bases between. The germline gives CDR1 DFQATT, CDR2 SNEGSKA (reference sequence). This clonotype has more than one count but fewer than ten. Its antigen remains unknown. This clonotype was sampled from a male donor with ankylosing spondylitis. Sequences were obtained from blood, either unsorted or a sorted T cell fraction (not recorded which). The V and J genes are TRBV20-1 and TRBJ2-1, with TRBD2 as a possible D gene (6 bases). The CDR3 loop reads CSAALASDYNEQFF. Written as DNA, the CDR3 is TGCAGTGCCGCACTAGCTTCGGACTACAATGAGCAGTTCTTC.